The 20 T cell receptor beta chains listed next were all sequenced from one sample in a study of graft-versus-host responses after intestinal transplantation. These receptors' antigens are unknown. Only in-frame clones appear in the TCRdb table, and some are missing; sequencing was by immunoSEQ multiplex PCR. Among under 150,000 clones listed, about nine tenths were seen once. The material was unstimulated CD4+ T cells sorted from spleen or lymph node cells, obtained before intestinal transplant. The receptor set was obtained from a human donor who received an intestinal transplant.

This sequence joins TRBV7-3 and TRBJ2-2, with TRBD2 matching 9 bases. CDR3 length equals 18 residues. The V gene end was trimmed by 2 bases and the J gene end by 1 base; junction bases not matched to a gene: 8. Germline CDR1 reads SGHTA; CDR2 reads FQGTGA. The CDR3 sequence: CASSLGWTTSGNTGELFF. DNA for the CDR3: TGTGCCAGCAGCTTAGGATGGACGACTAGCGGGAACACCGGGGAGCTGTTTTTT.

The gene calls are TRBV10-2 and TRBJ2-1; TRBD2 matches at 11 bases. The CDR3 spans 15 residues. The germline V gene encodes CDR1 WSHSY and CDR2 SAAADI. Trimming took 6 bases from V and 2 from J; bases not matched to a gene: 3. The CDR3 nucleotides read TGCGCCAGCAGAAAGACTAGCGGGACCTACAATGAGCAGTTCTTC. This encodes CASRKTSGTYNEQFF.

The chain employs TRBV5-1 and TRBJ2-3; D may be TRBD2 (7 bases). The CDR3 is made up of 17 amino acids. V lost 1 base and J lost 0, with 15 bases in between. CDR1 is SGHRS, CDR2 YFSETQ, per germline. The CDR3 DNA follows: TGCGCCAGCAGCTTGTGGGGGGGCGGGGAAAGCACAGATACGCAGTATTTT. Translation: CASSLWGGGESTDTQYF.

The V and J genes are TRBV11-2 and TRBJ1-1; D call uncertain. The CDR3 runs 15 residues. Looked up from germline, CDR1 is SGHAT and CDR2 is FQNNGV. The ends were cut back, 4 bases at V and 0 bases at J, with 12 bases in the middle. CDR3 coding DNA: TGTGCCAGCAGCTCGGCAGTGAGGGTGAACACTGAAGCTTTCTTT. Translation gives CASSSAVRVNTEAFF.

This chain joins TRBV18 and TRBJ1-2; TRBD1 aligns across 8 bases. Trimming at V came to 3 bases and at J to 1 base, leaving 4 bases not matched to a gene. Germline loops: CDR1 KGHSH, CDR2 LQKENI. CDR3 length: 15 amino acids. CDR3 protein: CASSPQGADNYGYTF. In nucleotides, the CDR3 is TGTGCCAGCTCACCTCAGGGGGCTGATAACTATGGCTACACCTTC.

The genes are TRBV19 and TRBJ2-1; 8 nucleotides align to TRBD2. CDR1 and CDR2 from the germline V gene are LNHDA and SQIVND (reference sequence). V shed 11 bases and J 4 bases; nucleotides not matched to a gene: 13. The CDR3 covers 15 residues. The CDR3: CAGKSISGGYNEQFF. Here the CDR3 DNA reads TGTGCCGGTAAGTCCATATCGGGAGGGTACAATGAGCAGTTCTTC.

The chain is built from TRBV5-4 and TRBJ2-7; 10 nucleotides agree with TRBD2. Germline lookup yields CDR1 SGHNT and CDR2 YYREEE (reference sequence). J gave up 5 bases and V 4 bases, and 6 bases lay outside the gene matches. The CDR3 consists of 14 residues. In DNA, the CDR3 is TGTGCCAGCAGCGGACCGGGACTAGCGCACGAGCAGTACTTC. Translated: CASSGPGLAHEQYF.

The chain uses TRBV15 and TRBJ1-2; tentative D call: TRBD1 (6 bases). The CDR3 contains 13 residues. Germline CDR1 is LNHNV and CDR2 is YYDKDF (reference sequence). Deletions cut 3 bases from V and 4 bases from J, with 9 bases between. CDR3 loop: CATSRGAGYGYTF. In nucleotides, the CDR3 is TGTGCCACCAGCAGGGGGGCTGGCTATGGCTACACCTTC.

This clone was found once. The chain is built from TRBV4-3 and TRBJ2-3; no clear D. Germline CDR1 is LGHNA and CDR2 is YSLEER. The CDR3 covers 13 residues. V shed 2 bases and J shed 3 bases, with 6 bases lying between them. CDR3 in amino acids: CASSQHKTDTQYF. Written as DNA, the CDR3 is TGCGCCAGCAGCCAACACAAAACAGATACGCAGTATTTT.

This chain's CDR3 is CASSPPDRFNGYTF. The CDR3 nucleotides are TGTGCCAGCTCACCTCCGGACAGGTTCAATGGCTACACCTTC. The chain links TRBV18 to TRBJ1-2; 7 bases match TRBD1. Germline V gene data show CDR1 as KGHSH and CDR2 as LQKENI. V shed 3 bases and J 6 bases; nucleotides not matched to a gene: 7. This CDR3 comprises 14 residues.

The chain uses TRBV28 and TRBJ2-7, with D possibly being TRBD2 (5 bases). V was clipped by 6 bases and J by 4 bases, with 19 bases between them. This CDR3 has 15 amino acids. Germline V lookup: CDR1 MDHEN, CDR2 SYDVKM. DNA of the CDR3: TGTGCCAGCAGCAGTGCAGATGCGGGTCCATACGAGCAGTACTTC. Protein sequence: CASSSADAGPYEQYF.

CDR3 protein: CASSFVYPGTEAFF. DNA for the CDR3: TGTGCCAGCAGTTTTGTGTATCCAGGCACTGAAGCTTTCTTT. The V and J genes are TRBV28 and TRBJ1-1; D is unclear. The CDR3 is 14 amino acids. CDR1 MDHEN and CDR2 SYDVKM come from the germline V gene. Trimming stripped 3 bases from V and 4 bases from J, with 12 bases between.

This clone was counted a few times. This CDR3 is CASRDRDTYTEAFF. The CDR3 coding sequence is TGTGCCAGCAGAGACCGGGACACTTACACTGAAGCTTTCTTT. This chain uses TRBV27 with TRBJ1-1; TRBD1 might be the D (6 bases). Germline lookup yields CDR1 MNHEY and CDR2 SMNVEV (reference sequence). CDR3 length: 14 residues. V was shortened by 6 bases and J by 3 bases, with 14 bases between the two germline ends.

The V and J genes are TRBV2 and TRBJ2-5; 11 nucleotides align to TRBD2. J was trimmed by 10 bases and V by 7 bases; bases with no gene match: 11. The CDR3 is 14 residues long. Per the germline V gene, CDR1 is SNHLY and CDR2 is FYNNEI. The CDR3 DNA sequence: TGTGCCAGCACTTTAATCGTAGCGGGAGGGGGCCAGTACTTC. Protein product: CASTLIVAGGGQYF.

The chain employs TRBV19 and TRBJ2-7; 8 bases align to TRBD2. This CDR3 comprises 16 residues. The V gene's germline CDR1 is LNHDA and CDR2 SQIVND (reference sequence). V shed 4 bases, J shed 2 bases, and the junction held 10 bases outside the gene matches. DNA of the CDR3: TGTGCCAGTAGTAGCGGACTTCCAGCGGGAGCCTACGAGCAGTACTTC. Translated, it gives CASSSGLPAGAYEQYF.

The genes are TRBV6-1 and TRBJ1-6; no definite D call. The germline gives CDR1 MNHNS, CDR2 SASEGT. The CDR3 has 15 amino acids. Trimming left V 2 bases short and J 6 bases short, with 11 bases between. The CDR3 loop is CASSESAGFNSPLHF. CDR3 in DNA: TGTGCCAGCAGTGAAAGTGCAGGATTTAATTCACCCCTCCACTTT.

J is TRBJ2-7 and V is TRBV11-2; possibly TRBD2 for D (6 bases). CDR3 length equals 13 residues. CDR1 is SGHAT, CDR2 FQNNGV, per germline. Trimming removed 4 bases at V and 6 bases at J, with 13 bases between. The CDR3 loop is CASSSTGDSEQYF. Here the CDR3 DNA reads TGTGCCAGCAGCTCGACGGGAGACTCCGAGCAGTACTTC.

The rearrangement links TRBV5-6 to TRBJ1-5, with TRBD1 matching 8 bases. Germline V gene data show CDR1 as SGHDT and CDR2 as YYEEEE. This CDR3 spans 17 amino acids. V trimming: 3 bases; J trimming: 0 bases; junction bases outside the gene matches: 8. Here the CDR3 reads CASSSSKDRGSNQPQHF. In DNA, the CDR3 is TGTGCCAGCAGCTCCTCAAAAGACAGGGGTAGCAATCAGCCCCAGCATTTT.

The chain carries TRBV28 and TRBJ2-7; D is perhaps TRBD2 (6 bases). V lost 6 bases, J lost 3 bases, and 24 bases lay in between. The germline V gene has CDR1 MDHEN and CDR2 SYDVKM. The CDR3 covers 17 residues. CDR3 region: CASRTRKLGTRFYEQYF. As DNA, the CDR3 is TGTGCCAGCAGAACTCGAAAACTCGGGACTCGTTTCTACGAGCAGTACTTC.

The V call is TRBV5-1, the J call TRBJ2-2; 10 positions match TRBD2. The V and J ends lost 6 bases and 6 bases, in that order; junction bases with no gene match: 14. The CDR3 sequence is 17 residues long. Per germline, CDR1 SGHRS and CDR2 YFSETQ. CDR3 in DNA: TGCGCCAGCACCACCACTTCCGGGACTAGCGTCCCCGGGGAGCTGTTTTTT. Translated: CASTTTSGTSVPGELFF.